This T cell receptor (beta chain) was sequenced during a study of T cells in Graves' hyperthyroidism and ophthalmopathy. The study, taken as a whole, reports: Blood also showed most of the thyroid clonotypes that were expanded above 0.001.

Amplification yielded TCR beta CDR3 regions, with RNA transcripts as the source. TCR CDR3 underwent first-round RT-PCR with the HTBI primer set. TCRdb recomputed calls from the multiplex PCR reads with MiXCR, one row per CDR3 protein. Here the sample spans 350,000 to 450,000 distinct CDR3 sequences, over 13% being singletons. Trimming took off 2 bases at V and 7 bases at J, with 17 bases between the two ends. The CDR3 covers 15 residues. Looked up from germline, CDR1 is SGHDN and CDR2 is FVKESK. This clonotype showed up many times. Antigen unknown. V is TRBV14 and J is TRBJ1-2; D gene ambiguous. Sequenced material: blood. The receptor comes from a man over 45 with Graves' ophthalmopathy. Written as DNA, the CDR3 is TGTGCCAGCAGCCAAACCTCCTCGGGCGGTGGTGGCTACACCTTC. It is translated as CASSQTSSGGGGYTF.